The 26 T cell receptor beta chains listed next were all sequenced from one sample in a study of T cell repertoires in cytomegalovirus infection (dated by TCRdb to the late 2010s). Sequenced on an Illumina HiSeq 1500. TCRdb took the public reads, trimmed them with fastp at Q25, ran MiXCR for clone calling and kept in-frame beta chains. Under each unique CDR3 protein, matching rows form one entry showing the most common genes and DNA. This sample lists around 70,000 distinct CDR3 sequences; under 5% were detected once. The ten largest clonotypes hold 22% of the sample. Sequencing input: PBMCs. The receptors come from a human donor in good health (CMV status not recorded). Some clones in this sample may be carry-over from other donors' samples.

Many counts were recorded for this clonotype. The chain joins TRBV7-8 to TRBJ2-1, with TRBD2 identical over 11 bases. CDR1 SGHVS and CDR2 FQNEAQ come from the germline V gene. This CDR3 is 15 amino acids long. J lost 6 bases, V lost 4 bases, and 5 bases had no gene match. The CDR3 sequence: CASSYLAGGSNEQFF. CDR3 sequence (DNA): TGTGCCAGCAGCTACCTAGCGGGGGGTAGCAATGAGCAGTTCTTC.

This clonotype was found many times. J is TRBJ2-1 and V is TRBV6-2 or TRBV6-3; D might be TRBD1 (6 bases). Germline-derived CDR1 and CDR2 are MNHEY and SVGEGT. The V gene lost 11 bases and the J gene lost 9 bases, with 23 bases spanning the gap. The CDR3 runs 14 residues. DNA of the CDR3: TGTGCCGGACGCCCGGCGGCGATCAGGGGTGAGCAGTTCTTC. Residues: CAGRPAAIRGEQFF.

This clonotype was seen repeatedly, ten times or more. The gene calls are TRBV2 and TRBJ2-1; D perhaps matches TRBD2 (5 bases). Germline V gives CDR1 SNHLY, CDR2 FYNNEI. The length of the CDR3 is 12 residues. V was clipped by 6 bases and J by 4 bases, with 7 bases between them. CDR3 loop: CASRADYNEQFF. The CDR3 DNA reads TGTGCCAGCAGAGCGGATTACAATGAGCAGTTCTTC.

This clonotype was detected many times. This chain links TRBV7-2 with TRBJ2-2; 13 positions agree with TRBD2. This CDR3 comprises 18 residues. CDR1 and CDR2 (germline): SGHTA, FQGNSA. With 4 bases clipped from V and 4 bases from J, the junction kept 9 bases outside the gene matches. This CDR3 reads CASSSNSLAGGPTGELFF. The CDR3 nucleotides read TGTGCCAGCAGCTCCAACTCACTAGCGGGAGGGCCCACCGGGGAGCTGTTTTTT.

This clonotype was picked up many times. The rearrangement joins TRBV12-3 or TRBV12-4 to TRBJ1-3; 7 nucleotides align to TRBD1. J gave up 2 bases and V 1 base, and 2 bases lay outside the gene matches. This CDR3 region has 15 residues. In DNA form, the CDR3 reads TGTGCCAGCAGTTTAGAGGGGGCTGCTGGAAACACCATATATTTT. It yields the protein CASSLEGAAGNTIYF.

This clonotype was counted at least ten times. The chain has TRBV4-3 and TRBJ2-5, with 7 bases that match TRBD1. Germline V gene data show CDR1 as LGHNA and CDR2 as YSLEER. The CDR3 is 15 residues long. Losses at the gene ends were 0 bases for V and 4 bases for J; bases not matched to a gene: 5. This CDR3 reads CASSQDRGGGETQYF. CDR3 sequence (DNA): TGCGCCAGCAGCCAAGATCGAGGGGGCGGAGAGACCCAGTACTTC.

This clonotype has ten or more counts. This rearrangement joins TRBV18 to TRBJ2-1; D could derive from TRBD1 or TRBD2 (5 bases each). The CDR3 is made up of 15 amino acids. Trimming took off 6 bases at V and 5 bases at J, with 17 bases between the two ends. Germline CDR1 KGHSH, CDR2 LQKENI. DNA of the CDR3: TGTGCCAGCTCCCCCGGGACCTCGATTGACAATGAGCAGTTCTTC. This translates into CASSPGTSIDNEQFF.

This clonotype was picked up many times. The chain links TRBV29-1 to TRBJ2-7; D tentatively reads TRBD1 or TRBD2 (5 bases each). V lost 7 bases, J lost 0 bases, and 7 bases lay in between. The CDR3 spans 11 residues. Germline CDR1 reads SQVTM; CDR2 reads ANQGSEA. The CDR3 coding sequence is TGCAGCGCCGGGACCTCCTACGAGCAGTACTTC. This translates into CSAGTSYEQYF.

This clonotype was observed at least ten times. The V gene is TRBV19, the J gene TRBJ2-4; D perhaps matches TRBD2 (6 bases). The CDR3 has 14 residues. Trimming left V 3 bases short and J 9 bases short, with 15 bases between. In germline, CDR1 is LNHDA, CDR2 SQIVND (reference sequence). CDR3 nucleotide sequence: TGTGCCAGTAGTATTGCTAGCGCCTCGACCATTCAGTACTTC. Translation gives CASSIASASTIQYF.

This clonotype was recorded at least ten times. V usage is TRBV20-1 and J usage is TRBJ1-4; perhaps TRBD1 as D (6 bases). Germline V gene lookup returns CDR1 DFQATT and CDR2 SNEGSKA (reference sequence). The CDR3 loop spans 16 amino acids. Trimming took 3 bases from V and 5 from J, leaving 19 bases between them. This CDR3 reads CSASPLGGRGNEKLFF. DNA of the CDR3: TGCAGTGCTAGCCCCCTCGGGGGAAGGGGGAATGAAAAACTGTTTTTT.

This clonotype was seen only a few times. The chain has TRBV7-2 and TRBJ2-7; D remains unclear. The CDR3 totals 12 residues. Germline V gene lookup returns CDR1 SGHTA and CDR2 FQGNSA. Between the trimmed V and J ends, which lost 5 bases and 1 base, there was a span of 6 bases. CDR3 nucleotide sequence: TGTGCCAGCAGCAGAAGTTCCTACGAGCAGTACTTC. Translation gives CASSRSSYEQYF.

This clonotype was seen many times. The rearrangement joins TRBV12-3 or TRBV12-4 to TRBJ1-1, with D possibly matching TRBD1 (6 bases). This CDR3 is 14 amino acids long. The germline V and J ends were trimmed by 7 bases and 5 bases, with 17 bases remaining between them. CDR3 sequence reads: CASTYRTEKTEAFF. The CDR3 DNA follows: TGTGCCAGCACCTACAGGACAGAGAAGACTGAAGCTTTCTTT.

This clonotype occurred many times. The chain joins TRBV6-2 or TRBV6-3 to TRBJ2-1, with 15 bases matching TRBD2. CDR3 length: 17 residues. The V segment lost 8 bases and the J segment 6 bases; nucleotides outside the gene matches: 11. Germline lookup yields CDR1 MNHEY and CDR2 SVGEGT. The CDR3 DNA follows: TGTGCCAGCCGGATTAACCGGGGACTAGCGGGGGGCAATGAGCAGTTCTTC. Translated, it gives CASRINRGLAGGNEQFF.

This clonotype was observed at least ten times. CDR3 region: CASSPAYSNQPQHF. The CDR3, as DNA: TGTGCCAGCAGTCCGGCATATAGCAATCAGCCCCAGCATTTT. The chain is built from TRBV6-6 and TRBJ1-5; no clear D gene. Germline V CDR1 and CDR2: MNHNY, SVGAGI (reference sequence). Trimming pared 5 bases from V and 0 bases from J, leaving 8 bases between. The CDR3 runs 14 residues.

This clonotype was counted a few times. CDR3 nucleotide sequence: TGTGCCAGCAACCCCCCCGGGACTAGCTCGACAGATACGCAGTATTTT. Its translation: CASNPPGTSSTDTQYF. The chain joins TRBV7-2 to TRBJ2-3; 9 bases agree with TRBD2. Germline V gene sequence: CDR1 SGHTA, CDR2 FQGNSA. The CDR3 sequence is 16 residues long. V shed 7 bases and J 3 bases; nucleotides not matched to a gene: 11.

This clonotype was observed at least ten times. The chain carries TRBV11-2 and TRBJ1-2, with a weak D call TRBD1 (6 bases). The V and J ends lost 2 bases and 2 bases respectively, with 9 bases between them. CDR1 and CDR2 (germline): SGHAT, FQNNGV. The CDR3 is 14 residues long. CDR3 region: CASSLNRANYGYTF. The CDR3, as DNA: TGTGCCAGCAGCTTAAACAGGGCGAACTATGGCTACACCTTC.

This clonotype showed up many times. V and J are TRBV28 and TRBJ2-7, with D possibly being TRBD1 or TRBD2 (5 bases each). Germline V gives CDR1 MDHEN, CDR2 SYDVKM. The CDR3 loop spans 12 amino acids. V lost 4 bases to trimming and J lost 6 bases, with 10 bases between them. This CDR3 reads CASSSGGLEQYF. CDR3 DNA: TGTGCCAGCAGTTCTGGGGGTCTCGAGCAGTACTTC.

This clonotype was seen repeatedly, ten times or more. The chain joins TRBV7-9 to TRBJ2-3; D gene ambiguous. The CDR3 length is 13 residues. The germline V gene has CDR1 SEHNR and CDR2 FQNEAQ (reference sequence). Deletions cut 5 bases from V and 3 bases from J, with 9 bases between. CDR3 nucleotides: TGTGCCAGCAGCGTCGTTGGGACAGATACGCAGTATTTT. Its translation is CASSVVGTDTQYF.

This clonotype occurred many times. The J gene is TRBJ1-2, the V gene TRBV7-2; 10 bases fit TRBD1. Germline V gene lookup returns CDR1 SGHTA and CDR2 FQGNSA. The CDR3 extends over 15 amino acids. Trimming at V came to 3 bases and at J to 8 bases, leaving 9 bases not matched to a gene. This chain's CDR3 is CASSFDRGPAEGYTF. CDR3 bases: TGTGCCAGCAGCTTCGACAGGGGGCCAGCGGAAGGCTACACCTTC.

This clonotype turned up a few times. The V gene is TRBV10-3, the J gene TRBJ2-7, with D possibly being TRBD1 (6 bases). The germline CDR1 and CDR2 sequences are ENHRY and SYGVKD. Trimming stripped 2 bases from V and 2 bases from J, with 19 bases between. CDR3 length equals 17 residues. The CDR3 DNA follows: TGTGCCATCAGTGAGACCAGGTCGACAGGTCGTGCCTACGAGCAGTACTTC. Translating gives CAISETRSTGRAYEQYF.

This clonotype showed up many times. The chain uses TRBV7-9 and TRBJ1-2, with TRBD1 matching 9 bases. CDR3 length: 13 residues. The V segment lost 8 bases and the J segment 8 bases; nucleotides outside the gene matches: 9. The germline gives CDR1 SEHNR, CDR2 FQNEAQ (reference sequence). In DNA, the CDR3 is TGTGCCAGCCTCCGGACAGGGGTGGAGGGCTACACCTTC. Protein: CASLRTGVEGYTF.

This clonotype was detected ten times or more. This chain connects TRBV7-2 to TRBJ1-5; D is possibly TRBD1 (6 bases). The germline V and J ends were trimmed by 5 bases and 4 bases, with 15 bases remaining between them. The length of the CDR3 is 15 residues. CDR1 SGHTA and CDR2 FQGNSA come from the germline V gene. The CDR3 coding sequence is TGTGCCAGCAGCCTCAACGGACAGCCAAATCAGCCCCAGCATTTT. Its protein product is CASSLNGQPNQPQHF.

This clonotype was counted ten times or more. Written as DNA, the CDR3 is TGTGCCAGCAGCCCACTCGCACCCCTAAACAATGAGCAGTTCTTC. Residues: CASSPLAPLNNEQFF. This rearrangement joins TRBV6-8 to TRBJ2-1; D uncertain. CDR3 length: 15 amino acids. V lost 6 bases, J lost 5 bases, and 17 bases lay in between. Germline CDR1 MNHGY, CDR2 SAAAGT.

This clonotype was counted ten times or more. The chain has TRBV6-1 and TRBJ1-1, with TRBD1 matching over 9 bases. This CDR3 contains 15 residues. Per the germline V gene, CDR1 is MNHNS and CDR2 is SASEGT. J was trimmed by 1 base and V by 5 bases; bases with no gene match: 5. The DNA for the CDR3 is TGTGCCAGCAGTAATCCGGGACAGGGGAACACTGAAGCTTTCTTT. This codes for CASSNPGQGNTEAFF.

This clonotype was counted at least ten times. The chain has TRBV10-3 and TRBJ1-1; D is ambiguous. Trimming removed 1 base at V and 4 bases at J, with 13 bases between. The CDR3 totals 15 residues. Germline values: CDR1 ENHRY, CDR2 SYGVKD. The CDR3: CAISELGTRGTEAFF. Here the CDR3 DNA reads TGTGCCATCAGTGAGTTAGGTACGAGAGGCACTGAAGCTTTCTTT.

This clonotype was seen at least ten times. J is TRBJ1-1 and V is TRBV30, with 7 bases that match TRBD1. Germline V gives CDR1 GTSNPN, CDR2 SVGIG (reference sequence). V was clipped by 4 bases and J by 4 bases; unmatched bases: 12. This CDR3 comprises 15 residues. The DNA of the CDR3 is TGTGCCTGGACGAATAAAGGGGGCGTGAGCACTGAAGCTTTCTTT. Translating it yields CAWTNKGGVSTEAFF.